These 25 T cell receptor beta chains originate from one sample sequenced in a study of Ad26.COV2.S vaccination and SARS-CoV-2 variants. Using immunoSEQ multiplex PCR, the repertoire was profiled, and TCRdb retains in-frame clones only, with some absent. The table has about half a million clones, around 89% seen once. Treatment: over 15 received Ad26.COV2.S at low or high dose, single or two shots; 5 received placebo; per-sample allocation not given. Sampling was performed 63 days after the first vaccine or placebo injection. This specimen consisted of peripheral blood, obtained in a trial of Ad26.COV2.S vaccine versus placebo. All receptors derive from a person between 18 and 59 years old who received the Ad26.COV2.S COVID-19 vaccine or a placebo.

The chain links TRBV10-3 to TRBJ2-7, with a tentative D call TRBD1 (6 bases). V gave up 8 bases and J gave up 5 bases, with 13 bases separating them. Germline V CDR1 and CDR2: ENHRY, SYGVKD. CDR3 length equals 12 residues. CDR3 region: CAIRTALHEQYF. DNA for the CDR3: TGTGCCATCCGGACAGCTCTCCACGAGCAGTACTTC.

The J gene is TRBJ1-1, the V gene TRBV12-5; TRBD1 matches at 9 bases. The CDR3 is 15 amino acids. Germline values: CDR1 LGHNT, CDR2 FRNRAP. V lost 5 bases and J lost 4; bases outside the gene matches: 8. Here the CDR3 reads CASGMTGGRVTEAFF. In DNA, the CDR3 is TGTGCTAGTGGTATGACAGGGGGAAGAGTCACTGAAGCTTTCTTT.

The V gene is TRBV28, the J gene TRBJ2-7; D might be TRBD2 (6 bases). There are 14 residues in the CDR3. Looked up from germline, CDR1 is MDHEN and CDR2 is SYDVKM. Deletions cut 1 base from V and 0 bases from J, with 7 bases between. The CDR3 nucleotides are TGTGCCAGCAGTTTATTGGGGGGCTCCTACGAGCAGTACTTC. It codes for CASSLLGGSYEQYF.

The chain has TRBV28 and TRBJ2-2; D might be TRBD2 (5 bases). The CDR3 contains 16 residues. The germline V gene has CDR1 MDHEN and CDR2 SYDVKM. Trimming left V 3 bases short and J 4 bases short, with 15 bases between. The CDR3: CASSFVGLEGTGELFF. The CDR3 coding sequence is TGTGCCAGCAGTTTTGTCGGCCTCGAGGGCACCGGGGAGCTGTTTTTT. The full variable domain, its missing parts supplied by reference TRBV28 and TRBJ2-2, is DVKVTQSSRYLVKRTGEKVFLECVQDMDHENMFWYRQDPGLGLRLIYFSYDVKMKEKGDIPEGYSVSREKKERFSLILESASTNQTSMYLCASSFVGLEGTGELFFGEGSRLTVL.

The J gene is TRBJ1-4, the V gene TRBV18; 9 nucleotides agree with TRBD1. Trimming took 4 bases from V and 8 from J; bases not matched to a gene: 5. This CDR3 contains 14 residues. Germline CDR1 is KGHSH and CDR2 is LQKENI. CDR3 region: CASSRDRVEEKLFF. CDR3 nucleotide sequence: TGTGCCAGCTCACGGGACAGGGTGGAAGAAAAACTGTTTTTT.

The chain couples TRBV4-3 to TRBJ1-2; perhaps TRBD1 as D (5 bases). V lost 2 bases and J lost 6, with 13 bases in between. The CDR3 has 14 residues. Germline V gene sequence: CDR1 LGHNA, CDR2 YSLEER. CDR3 nucleotide sequence: TGCGCCAGCAGCCAAAATATCGGGACTAATGGCTACACCTTC. Its protein product is CASSQNIGTNGYTF.

DNA for the CDR3: TGTGCCAGCAGTTTTGGTGGGGTCAATGAGCAGTTCTTC. Its protein is CASSFGGVNEQFF. J is TRBJ2-1 and V is TRBV28; no firm D call. V lost 3 bases, J lost 6 bases, and 9 bases lay in between. This CDR3 region has 13 residues. CDR1 is MDHEN and CDR2 is SYDVKM in the germline V gene.

This rearrangement joins TRBV11-2 to TRBJ1-1; TRBD1 aligns across 8 bases. Germline values: CDR1 SGHAT, CDR2 FQNNGV. With 7 bases clipped from V and 4 bases from J, the junction kept 11 bases outside the gene matches. The length of the CDR3 is 15 residues. As DNA, the CDR3 is TGTGCCAGCAACAACCTACAGGGGGAGGTCACTGAAGCTTTCTTT. Translating gives CASNNLQGEVTEAFF.

The chain recombines TRBV29-1 with TRBJ2-7; 7 bases align to TRBD2. Germline trimming cut 6 bases from V and 6 bases from J; bases unmatched to any gene: 11. CDR1 is SQVTM, CDR2 ANQGSEA, per germline. The CDR3 covers 13 residues. CDR3 loop: CSVAGRPTAEQYF. As DNA, the CDR3 is TGCAGCGTGGCCGGGAGGCCGACCGCCGAGCAGTACTTC.

The rearrangement links TRBV7-6 to TRBJ2-3, with 7 bases that match TRBD2. Germline V gene data show CDR1 as SGHVS and CDR2 as FNYEAQ. Germline trimming cut 1 base from V and 2 bases from J; bases unmatched to any gene: 6. This CDR3 is built from 16 residues. CDR3: CASSLGGAGPTDTQYF. The DNA for the CDR3 is TGTGCCAGCAGCTTAGGGGGAGCGGGGCCCACAGATACGCAGTATTTT.

This chain uses TRBV5-1 with TRBJ2-3, with TRBD2 identical over 9 bases. The CDR3 length is 17 residues. Trimming removed 6 bases from V and 2 bases from J; junction bases left unmatched: 13. CDR1 SGHRS and CDR2 YFSETQ come from the germline V gene. The CDR3 sequence: CASTSPGTSPITDTQYF. The CDR3 coding sequence is TGCGCCAGCACCTCTCCCGGGACTAGCCCTATCACAGATACGCAGTATTTT.

This rearrangement joins TRBV4-1 to TRBJ1-2; maybe TRBD1 (6 bases). Germline CDR1 is MGHRA and CDR2 is YSYEKL. Trimming pared 4 bases from V and 4 bases from J, leaving 13 bases between. This CDR3 is 14 amino acids long. In nucleotides, the CDR3 is TGCGCCAGCAGCCCCGTTGGACAGATCTATGGCTACACCTTC. Its protein is CASSPVGQIYGYTF.

CDR3 sequence reads: CASSPTEGTVNYGYTF. The CDR3 DNA is TGCGCCAGCAGCCCCACCGAGGGCACGGTTAACTATGGCTACACCTTC. The rearrangement joins TRBV4-1 to TRBJ1-2; D not certain. Germline CDR1 reads MGHRA; CDR2 reads YSYEKL. The CDR3 consists of 16 residues. Trimming cost V 4 bases and J 1 base, with 16 bases left between them.

The chain employs TRBV25-1 and TRBJ2-4, with D uncertain. Trimming cost V 5 bases and J 7 bases, with 12 bases left between them. This CDR3 is built from 13 residues. CDR1 is MGHDK and CDR2 is SYGVNS in the germline V gene. This chain's CDR3 is CASSRQTENIQYF. The CDR3 DNA sequence: TGTGCCAGCAGTAGACAAACGGAGAACATTCAGTACTTC.

V gene TRBV9 combines with J gene TRBJ1-1, with D possibly TRBD1 on 6 matching bases. The germline CDR1 and CDR2 sequences are SGDLS and YYNGEE. V was cut by 0 bases and J by 5 bases, with 14 bases left in between. The CDR3 extends over 15 amino acids. DNA of the CDR3: TGTGCCAGCAGCGTAGAAGCAACAGGGTCTACTGAAGCTTTCTTT. This gives the protein CASSVEATGSTEAFF.

The chain uses TRBV19 and TRBJ2-1, with 14 bases fitting TRBD2. The CDR3 has 16 residues. J gave up 7 bases and V 6 bases, and 8 bases lay outside the gene matches. Germline V gene lookup returns CDR1 LNHDA and CDR2 SQIVND (reference sequence). DNA of the CDR3: TGTGCCAGTAGGACGGGGACTAGCGGGAGTCGTAATGAGCAGTTCTTC. Protein product: CASRTGTSGSRNEQFF.

The chain recombines TRBV28 with TRBJ2-7; tentatively, D is TRBD1 (6 bases). Germline values: CDR1 MDHEN, CDR2 SYDVKM. This CDR3 spans 12 amino acids. The V and J ends lost 7 bases and 6 bases respectively, with 13 bases between them. The CDR3 coding sequence is TGTGCCAGCATCCGTGCGGACAGCGAGCAGTACTTC. This sequence encodes CASIRADSEQYF.

The V and J genes are TRBV28 and TRBJ2-7; 8 bases are shared with TRBD1. Germline V gene sequence: CDR1 MDHEN, CDR2 SYDVKM. Trimming removed 3 bases from V and 3 bases from J; junction bases left unmatched: 4. The CDR3 loop spans 14 amino acids. CDR3 protein: CASSLGTGYYEQYF. The CDR3 DNA sequence: TGTGCCAGCAGTTTGGGGACAGGCTACTACGAGCAGTACTTC.

In its sample, this clone was seen once. The chain carries TRBV28 and TRBJ2-1, with 8 positions matching TRBD2. Germline CDR1 and CDR2: MDHEN and SYDVKM. The CDR3 length is 15 residues. The junction had 3 bases not matched to a gene; V was cut back by 2 bases and J by 3 bases. CDR3 bases: TGTGCCAGCAGTTTACCCGGGAGGGTCTACAATGAGCAGTTCTTC. Translation gives CASSLPGRVYNEQFF.

This chain links TRBV28 with TRBJ2-7; D possibly corresponds to TRBD1 (6 bases). The CDR3 consists of 12 residues. Trimming stripped 10 bases from V and 5 bases from J, with 15 bases between. Germline values: CDR1 MDHEN, CDR2 SYDVKM. The CDR3 DNA reads as TGTGCCACGAGACGACAGGTCCACGAGCAGTACTTC. Encoded protein: CATRRQVHEQYF.

The chain joins TRBV21-1 to TRBJ2-7; the D segment call TRBD2 is taken from the table without a DNA check. TRBV21-1 is marked as a pseudogene. The CDR3 is made up of 14 amino acids. This chain's CDR3 is CASSKALNHYEQYF. The CDR3 DNA is TGTGCCAGCAGCAAAGCCCTAAATCACTACGAGCAGTACTTC.

This clone was seen a few times. This rearrangement joins TRBV6-5 to TRBJ1-3; D gene ambiguous. The CDR3 runs to 15 residues. Deletions cut 3 bases from V and 2 bases from J, with 11 bases between. Per germline, CDR1 MNHEY and CDR2 SVGAGI. The CDR3 region has the DNA TGTGCCAGCAGTTATGGTATAAATCCTGGAAACACCATATATTTT. Protein sequence: CASSYGINPGNTIYF.

The J gene is TRBJ1-4, the V gene TRBV4-2; D is uncertain. CDR1 and CDR2 from the germline V gene are LGHNA and YNFKEQ. This CDR3 comprises 18 residues. Trimming pared 1 base from V and 0 bases from J, leaving 15 bases between. The CDR3 reads CASSQGLSRGATNEKLFF. The CDR3 region has the DNA TGTGCCAGCAGCCAAGGTTTATCTCGCGGTGCAACTAATGAAAAACTGTTTTTT.

In nucleotides, the CDR3 is TGTGCCAGCAGCCAAGGGCAGGCGAGGAACACTGAAGCTTTCTTT. It translates to CASSQGQARNTEAFF. The chain links TRBV3-1 (or the pseudogene TRBV3-2) to TRBJ1-1, with D uncertain. The CDR3 consists of 15 residues. Looked up from germline, CDR1 is LGHDT and CDR2 is YNNKEL (reference sequence). The germline V and J ends were trimmed by 1 base and 1 base, with 10 bases remaining between them.

The V and J genes are TRBV27 and TRBJ2-5; the match to TRBD2 covers 9 bases. This CDR3 spans 17 amino acids. With 5 bases clipped from V and 1 base from J, the junction kept 11 bases outside the gene matches. Germline V gives CDR1 MNHEY, CDR2 SMNVEV (reference sequence). CDR3 nucleotide sequence: TGTGCCAGCAGTCCGACCGGGACTAGCCGTCTCCAAGAGACCCAGTACTTC. Its translation: CASSPTGTSRLQETQYF.